The entry below describes one TCR beta chain. Its target is not known. This record comes from a study of cytomegalovirus exposure and HLA in healthy donors. Study-level findings and limits: In a later analysis, common viral pathogens appeared linked to several of the most significant clusters. For presence/absence analyses, sequencing depth was assumed to be roughly uniform across donors. In a later analysis, TCR beta V- and J-gene trimming was associated with a missense DCLRE1C variant.

The primer mix had 60 Vbeta and 13 Jbeta primers. Original methodology: About 11 million of around 85 million unique TCR beta chains were shared, per a later count. TCRdb's table, derived via immunoSEQ multiplex PCR, lists solely in-frame clones and lacks some. Clone size and the V and J calls come from that table; the DNA yielded D and trimming. The table has fewer than 95,000 clones, around 81% seen once. The CDR3 is 17 residues long. Trimming cost V 6 bases and J 9 bases, with 29 bases left between them. Germline V gene lookup returns CDR1 LNHDA and CDR2 SQIVND (reference sequence). The TCR comes from a man younger than 45 in good health and CMV-seronegative. The gene calls are TRBV19 and TRBJ1-2, with D perhaps matching TRBD1 (6 bases). The sequenced material came from PBMCs. The CDR3 DNA is TGTGCCAGTAGGGACAACCGGGACACGTCTGGAGTATCTAGCTACACCTTC. It yields the protein CASRDNRDTSGVSSYTF.